The source of this T cell receptor beta chain is a study of T cell responses to AZD1222 COVID-19 vaccine. The assay was immunoSEQ multiplex PCR, and TCRdb's table has in-frame clones only and misses some. The repertoire has about 68,000 clones, over 60% of them found once; the top ten carry about an eighth. Germline assignment: CDR1 SEHNR and CDR2 FQNEAQ (reference sequence). The length of the CDR3 is 12 residues. V was shortened by 6 bases and J by 5 bases, with 9 bases between the two germline ends. This clone was seen a single time. The antigen remains unidentified. Findings of the study overall: Repertoires were obtained solely post-peak T cell response.

The V gene is TRBV7-9, the J gene TRBJ2-3; possibly TRBD2 for D (5 bases). This receptor was obtained from an adult in good health. The specimen was peripheral blood, collected on day 0 of AZD1222 vaccination. CDR3 protein: CASRNSEDTQYF. CDR3 nucleotides: TGTGCCAGCAGGAATAGCGAAGATACGCAGTATTTT.